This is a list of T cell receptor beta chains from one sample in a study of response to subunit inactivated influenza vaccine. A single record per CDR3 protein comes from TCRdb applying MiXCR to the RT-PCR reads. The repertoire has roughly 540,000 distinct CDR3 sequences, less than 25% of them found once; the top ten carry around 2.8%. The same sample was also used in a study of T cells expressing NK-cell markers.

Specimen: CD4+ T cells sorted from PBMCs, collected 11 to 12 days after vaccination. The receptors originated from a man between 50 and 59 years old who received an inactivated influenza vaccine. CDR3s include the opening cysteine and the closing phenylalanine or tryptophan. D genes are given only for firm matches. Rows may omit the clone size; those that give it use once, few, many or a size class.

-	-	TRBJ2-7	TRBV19	CASSTERGNYEQYF	TGTGCCAGTAGTACTGAACGAGGGAATTACGAGCAGTACTTC
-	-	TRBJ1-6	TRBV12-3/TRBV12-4	CASSSVTNSPLHF	TGTGCCAGCAGTTCGGTGACCAATTCACCCCTCCACTTT
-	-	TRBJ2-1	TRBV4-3	CASSQDIDNEQFF	TGCGCCAGCAGCCAAGATATCGACAATGAGCAGTTCTTC
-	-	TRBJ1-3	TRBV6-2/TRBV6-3	CASSHGAGHSGNTIYF	TGTGCCAGCAGCCATGGGGCAGGTCACTCTGGAAACACCATATATTTT
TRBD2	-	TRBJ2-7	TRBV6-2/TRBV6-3	CASSASSGSFYEQYF	TGTGCCAGCAGTGCCTCTAGCGGGAGTTTTTACGAGCAGTACTTC
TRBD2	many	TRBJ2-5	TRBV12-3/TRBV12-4	CASRPAGGRETQYF	TGTGCCAGCAGACCAGCGGGAGGGCGGGAGACCCAGTACTTC
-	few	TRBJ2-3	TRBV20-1	CSAPNKRASTDTQYF	TGCAGTGCTCCGAATAAGCGGGCCAGCACAGATACGCAGTATTTT
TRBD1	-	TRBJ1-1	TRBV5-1	CASSLGTGADTEAFF	TGCGCCAGCAGCTTGGGGACAGGTGCGGACACTGAAGCTTTCTTT
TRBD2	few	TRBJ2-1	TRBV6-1	CASSPGTSGHNEQFF	TGTGCCAGCAGTCCCGGGACTAGCGGTCACAATGAGCAGTTCTTC
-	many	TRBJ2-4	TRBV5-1	CASSSHSGSGAKNIQYF	TGCGCCAGCAGCTCCCACTCCGGAAGCGGGGCCAAAAACATTCAGTACTTC
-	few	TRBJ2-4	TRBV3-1	CASSQFPATVNIQYF	TGTGCCAGCAGCCAATTTCCGGCGACAGTAAACATTCAGTACTTC
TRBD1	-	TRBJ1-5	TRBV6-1	CASSPRGRGDNQPQHF	TGTGCCAGCAGTCCCAGGGGGAGGGGTGACAATCAGCCCCAGCATTTT